This entry concerns a single T cell receptor beta chain. It was autoimmune disease history or systemic immunosuppression that excluded patients. This sample is part of a study of OX40 agonist ivuxolimab in advanced cancers. Some clones are missing from TCRdb's copy, which holds only in-frame ones; the method was immunoSEQ multiplex PCR. Here the sample spans around 94,000 clones, about 93% being singletons. This clonotype originated in an adult with an advanced solid tumor such as melanoma, head and neck, liver or kidney cancer. The source material was CD4+ or CD8+ T cells sorted from blood, sampled in a trial of the OX40 agonist ivuxolimab.

The CDR3 region is CASSLASGGAGTQYF. In nucleotides, the CDR3 is TGTGCCAGCAGCTTGGCTAGCGGGGGGGCCGGTACGCAGTATTTT. The chain recombines TRBV7-8 with TRBJ2-3, with 12 bases aligning to TRBD2. This CDR3 is 15 amino acids long. With V trimmed by 3 bases and J by 8 bases, 6 bases remained unmatched. Germline CDR1 and CDR2: SGHVS and FQNEAQ.